Sequencing of this T cell receptor (beta chain) was carried out in a study of blood T cell repertoires in COVID-19. Overall study context: Nucleic acid was either cDNA or gDNA, and it came from T cells, B-cell-depleted T cells, or PBMCs.

This CDR3 has 14 amino acids. V shed 7 bases and J shed 4 bases, with 16 bases lying between them. CDR1 is LNHDA, CDR2 SQIVND, per germline (reference sequence). In the authors' methods: Amplifying reference gene primers gave estimates of nucleated cell counts. Repertoires were generated with immunoSEQ multiplex PCR, while TCRdb's copy carries only in-frame clones and drops some. The V and J calls and clone size were taken over from that table, and D and trimming were inferred from the DNA. This table holds 85,000 to 110,000 clones, roughly nine tenths found once. This receptor was taken from a woman in her sixties with acute or convalescent COVID-19. Sequencing was carried out using peripheral blood. V is TRBV19 and J is TRBJ1-1, with D perhaps matching TRBD1 (6 bases). The CDR3 DNA sequence: TGTGCCAGTAACCCCTCTACAGGGAGCACTGAAGCTTTCTTT. It codes for CASNPSTGSTEAFF.